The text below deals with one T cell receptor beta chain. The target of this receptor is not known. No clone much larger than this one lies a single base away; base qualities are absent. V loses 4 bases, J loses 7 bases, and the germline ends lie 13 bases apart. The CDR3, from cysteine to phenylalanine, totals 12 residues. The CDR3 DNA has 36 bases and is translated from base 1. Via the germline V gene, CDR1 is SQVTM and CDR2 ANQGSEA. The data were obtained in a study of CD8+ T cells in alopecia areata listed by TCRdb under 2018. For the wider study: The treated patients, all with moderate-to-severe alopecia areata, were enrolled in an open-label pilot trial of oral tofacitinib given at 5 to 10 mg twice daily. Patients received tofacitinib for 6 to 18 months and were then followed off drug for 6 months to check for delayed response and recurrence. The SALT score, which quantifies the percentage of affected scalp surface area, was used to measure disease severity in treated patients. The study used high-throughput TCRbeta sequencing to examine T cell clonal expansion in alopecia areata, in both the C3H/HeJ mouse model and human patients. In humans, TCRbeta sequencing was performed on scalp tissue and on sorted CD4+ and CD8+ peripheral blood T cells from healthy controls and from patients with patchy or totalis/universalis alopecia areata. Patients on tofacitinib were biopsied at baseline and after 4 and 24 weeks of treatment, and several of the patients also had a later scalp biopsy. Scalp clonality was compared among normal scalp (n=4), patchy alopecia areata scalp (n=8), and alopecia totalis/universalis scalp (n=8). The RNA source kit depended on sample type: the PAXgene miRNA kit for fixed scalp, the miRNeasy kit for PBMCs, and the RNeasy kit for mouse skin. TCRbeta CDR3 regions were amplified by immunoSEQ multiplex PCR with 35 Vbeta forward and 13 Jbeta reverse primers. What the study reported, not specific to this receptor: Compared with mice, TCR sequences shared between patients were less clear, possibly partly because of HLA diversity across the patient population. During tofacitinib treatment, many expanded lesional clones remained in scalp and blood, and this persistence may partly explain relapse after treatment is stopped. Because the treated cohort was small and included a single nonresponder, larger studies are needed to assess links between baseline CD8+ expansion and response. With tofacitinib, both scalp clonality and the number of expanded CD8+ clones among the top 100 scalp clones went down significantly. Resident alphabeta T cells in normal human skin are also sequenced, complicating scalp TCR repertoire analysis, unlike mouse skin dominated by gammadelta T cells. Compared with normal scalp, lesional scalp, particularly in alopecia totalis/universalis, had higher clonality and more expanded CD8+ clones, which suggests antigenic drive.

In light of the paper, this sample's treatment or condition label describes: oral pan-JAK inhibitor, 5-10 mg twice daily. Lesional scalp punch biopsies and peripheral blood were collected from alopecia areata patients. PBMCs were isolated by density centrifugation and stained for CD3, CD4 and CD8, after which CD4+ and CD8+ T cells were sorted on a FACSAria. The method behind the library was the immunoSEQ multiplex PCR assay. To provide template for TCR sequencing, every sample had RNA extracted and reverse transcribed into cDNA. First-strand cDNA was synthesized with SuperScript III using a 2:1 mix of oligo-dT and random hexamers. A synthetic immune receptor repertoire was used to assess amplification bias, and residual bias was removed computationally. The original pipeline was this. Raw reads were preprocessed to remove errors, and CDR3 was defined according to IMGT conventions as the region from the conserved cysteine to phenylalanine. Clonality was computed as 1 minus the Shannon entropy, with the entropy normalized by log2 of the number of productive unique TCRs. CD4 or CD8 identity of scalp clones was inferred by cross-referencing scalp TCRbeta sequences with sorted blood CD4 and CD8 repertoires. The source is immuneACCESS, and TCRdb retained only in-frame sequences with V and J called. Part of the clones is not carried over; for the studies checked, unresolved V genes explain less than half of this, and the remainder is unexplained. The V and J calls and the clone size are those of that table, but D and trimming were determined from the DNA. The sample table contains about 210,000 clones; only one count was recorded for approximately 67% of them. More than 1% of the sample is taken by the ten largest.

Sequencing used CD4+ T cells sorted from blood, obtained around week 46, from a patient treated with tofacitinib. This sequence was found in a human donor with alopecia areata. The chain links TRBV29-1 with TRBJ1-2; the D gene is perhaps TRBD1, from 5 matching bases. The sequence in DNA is TGCAGCGTTGTGGAGGGGCGGAGTGGCTACACCTTC. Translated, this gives CSVVEGRSGYTF.